This T cell receptor beta chain was observed in a study of blood T cell repertoires in COVID-19. Across the study: PBMCs, B-cell-depleted T cells, or T cells provided the cDNA or gDNA that made up the material.

With respect to this clone: Other DNA sequences from this sample encode an identical CDR3 as well.

Using immunoSEQ multiplex PCR, the repertoire was profiled, and TCRdb retains in-frame clones only, with some absent. The sample contains 45,000 to 55,000 clones, around nine tenths of which appear only once. J lost 3 bases, V lost 5 bases, and 5 bases had no gene match. Looked up from germline, CDR1 is SGHNT and CDR2 is YENEEA. The CDR3 sequence is 15 residues long. Sequencing was performed on peripheral blood. J is TRBJ2-3 and V is TRBV11-3; 10 nucleotides line up with TRBD1. This receptor was identified in a woman between 35 and 50 years old with active COVID-19. CDR3 sequence reads: CASSPRQGATDTQYF. In DNA, the CDR3 is TGTGCCAGCAGCCCCCGACAGGGGGCTACAGATACGCAGTATTTT.